This T cell receptor beta chain was recovered during a study of post-analysis software for immune sequencing data. Notes on the study in general: TRBV5-6, TRBV5-1 and TRBV20-1 were among five TRBV segments more frequent in patients than controls.

The length of the CDR3 is 16 residues. The V gene end was trimmed by 7 bases and the J gene end by 4 bases; junction bases not matched to a gene: 11. Remarks on this clonotype: The antigen remains unidentified.

TCR beta cDNA libraries had unique molecular identifiers. TCRdb fed the PCR reads into MiXCR, producing one record per CDR3 protein. The sample yields around 260,000 distinct CDR3 sequences, 35% to 40% seen once. Sequenced: blood. The receptor was isolated from a girl between 10 and 17 years old with multiple sclerosis. The chain recombines TRBV12-3 or TRBV12-4 with TRBJ1-3, with 9 bases identical to TRBD1. The CDR3 DNA sequence: TGTGCCAGCATTACCCGGACAGGGGAGAAGGGAAACACCATATATTTT. Translated: CASITRTGEKGNTIYF.